This TCR beta chain was profiled in a study of OX40 agonist ivuxolimab in advanced cancers. In the study overall: Ivuxolimab was a fully human IgG2 agonistic monoclonal antibody targeting the costimulatory receptor OX40 (CD134). Intravenous ivuxolimab was administered to patients every 2 weeks at six dose levels: 0.01, 0.1, 0.3, 1.5, 3 and 10 mg/kg. Of the approximately 54 dose-escalation patients, hepatocellular carcinoma was present in around 20, melanoma in around 15, renal cell carcinoma in 9 and head and neck cancer in 9. The dose-escalation cohort was 82.7% male with a mean age of about 54 years, ranging from roughly 20 to 80. Patients were allowed to have had prior anti-PD-1, anti-PD-L1 or anti-CTLA-4 therapy, and around 41% of the dose-escalation patients had previously received checkpoint inhibitors. Partial responses were achieved by three dose-escalation patients, of whom one had hepatocellular carcinoma and two had cutaneous melanoma. The point of sequencing TCRbeta in the periphery was to test whether ivuxolimab changed TCR sequence diversity and drove clonal T-cell expansion. The paper describes the monotherapy dose-escalation part (N = 52 patients) of the phase I trial of ivuxolimab.

To sequence the TCRbeta CDR3 region, genomic DNA was isolated from the sorted cells. TCRbeta CDR3 regions were sequenced using the immunoSEQ Assay. TCRdb stores this immuneACCESS table with in-frame sequences only. Part of the clones is absent; in the studies checked, under half of the shortfall reflects unresolved V genes, and no reason is known for the rest. A total of roughly 70,000 clones appear in this sample, over 75% of them only once. The ten largest make up under 0.55% of the sample. The trial excluded patients who had a history of autoimmune disease or who were on systemic immunosuppression. Peripheral blood for TCR sequencing was collected from all dose cohorts at baseline, on cycle 4 day 1, and on cycle 7 day 1. The samples were drawn from a first-in-human, open-label, multicenter phase I dose-escalation trial of ivuxolimab. Adults with locally advanced or metastatic melanoma, renal cell carcinoma, hepatocellular carcinoma or head and neck squamous cell carcinoma were enrolled in the trial. Before TCR sequencing, CD4+ T cells and CD8+ T cells were sorted from peripheral blood as separate populations.

This clone has more than one count but fewer than ten. The clone's antigen remains unknown. Within one base of it there is no much larger clone, and no base qualities were kept. The CDR3, from cysteine to phenylalanine, totals 15 residues. Only CDR3 DNA is held: 45 bases, read in frame from base 1. Looking up the germline V gene yields CDR1 MNHEY and CDR2 SVGAGI. The junction shows trimming of 6 bases on V and 0 bases on J, plus 12 bases between the germline ends. Overall results and qualifications from the work: Partial responders in the 0.1-3.0 mg/kg groups had among the lowest normalized peripheral clonal expansion, especially among CD8+ T cells. After ivuxolimab, more expanded clones were found on average in CD8+ T cells than in CD4+ T cells. The antigen specificity of the clonally expanded peripheral T cells was not determined. At doses of 0.1 to 3.0 mg/kg, clonal expansion of both CD4+ and CD8+ T cells in blood was seen between baseline and week 6. Low levels of normalized T-cell clonal expansion were also seen in some patients who did not respond.

This receptor was identified in an adult with an advanced solid tumor such as melanoma, head and neck, liver or kidney cancer. The input for sequencing was CD4+ or CD8+ T cells sorted from blood, taken in a trial of the OX40 agonist ivuxolimab. The chain employs TRBV6-5 and TRBJ2-1; D gene: possibly TRBD2, on 6 matching bases. The nucleotide sequence reads as follows: TGTGCCAGCAGCACCCGGGGGAGCTCCTACAATGAGCAGTTCTTC. This gives the protein CASSTRGSSYNEQFF.